The rows below give T cell receptor beta chains drawn from one sample of a study of T cells expressing NK-cell markers. TCRdb reanalyzed the 5' RACE reads, giving one entry per CDR3 protein sequence and no DNA. The table counts about 460,000 distinct CDR3 sequences; about 1.5% lies in the top ten. Sequencing was carried out using blood T cells: a sorted CD56 or NKG2C T cell subset, CD4+ or CD8+ T cells, or bulk PBMC T cells (not recorded which). The receptors were sampled from a woman aged 45-65 years in good health. The CDR3 runs from the conserved cysteine through the conserved F or W.

V gene,J gene,CDR3 protein
TRBV7-8,TRBJ2-7,CASSLDRGGEQYF
TRBV29-1,TRBJ2-3,CSVGRLSTDTQYF
TRBV20-1,TRBJ2-7,CSAPLQGGGYEQYF
TRBV7-2,TRBJ2-5,CASSLGGGREETQYF
TRBV11-2,TRBJ2-1,CASSLIVGRGNEQFF
TRBV20-1,TRBJ2-5,CSASPREMGTQYF
TRBV30,TRBJ2-3,CAWAGRLAADTQYF
TRBV7-7,TRBJ2-2,CASSAGTGGTGELFF
TRBV6-5,TRBJ2-7,CASSYRRFGGGYEQYF
TRBV2,TRBJ2-2,CASRGGIRENTGELFF
TRBV5-6,TRBJ1-1,CASSLLGARNTEAFF
TRBV27,TRBJ2-3,CASSTQPTDTQYF
TRBV7-8,TRBJ1-2,CASSLAGQVRDGYTF
TRBV7-9,TRBJ2-5,CASSLPLTSRGIETQYF
TRBV11-2,TRBJ1-3,CASSITGGGNTIYF
TRBV15,TRBJ2-2,CATSRVGDDDTGELFF
TRBV18,TRBJ2-6,CASSPIPGYSGANVLTF
TRBV24-1,TRBJ2-1,CATSDLEDFNEQFF
TRBV4-1,TRBJ2-1,CASSHVRDEQFF
TRBV3-1,TRBJ2-2,CASSQDQGRGTGELFF
TRBV7-9,TRBJ1-1,CASSAVGGQGTEAFF
TRBV6-5,TRBJ1-6,CASSFGTGRVGGSPLHF
TRBV7-8,TRBJ2-1,CASSPTGATYNEQFF
TRBV5-1,TRBJ2-5,CASTVAGGRQETQYF
TRBV28,TRBJ1-5,CASSGRTPSNQPQHF
TRBV5-1,TRBJ2-2,CASSNVPSPGELFF
TRBV7-2,TRBJ2-1,CASSSPIGSVFF
TRBV12-3/TRBV12-4,TRBJ1-2,CASSRQGVVNYGYTF
TRBV24-1,TRBJ2-6,CATSVVGAAGANVLTF
TRBV7-9,TRBJ1-3,CASSLAGTVDGNTIYF
TRBV20-1,TRBJ2-1,CSARDMGTRGVSEQFF
TRBV30,TRBJ1-5,CAWGNGQRNQPQHF
TRBV14,TRBJ2-1,CASSQNMRFEQFF
TRBV5-1,TRBJ1-1,CASSLGSLGGVNTEAFF
TRBV7-9,TRBJ2-1,CASSAQPGANEQFF